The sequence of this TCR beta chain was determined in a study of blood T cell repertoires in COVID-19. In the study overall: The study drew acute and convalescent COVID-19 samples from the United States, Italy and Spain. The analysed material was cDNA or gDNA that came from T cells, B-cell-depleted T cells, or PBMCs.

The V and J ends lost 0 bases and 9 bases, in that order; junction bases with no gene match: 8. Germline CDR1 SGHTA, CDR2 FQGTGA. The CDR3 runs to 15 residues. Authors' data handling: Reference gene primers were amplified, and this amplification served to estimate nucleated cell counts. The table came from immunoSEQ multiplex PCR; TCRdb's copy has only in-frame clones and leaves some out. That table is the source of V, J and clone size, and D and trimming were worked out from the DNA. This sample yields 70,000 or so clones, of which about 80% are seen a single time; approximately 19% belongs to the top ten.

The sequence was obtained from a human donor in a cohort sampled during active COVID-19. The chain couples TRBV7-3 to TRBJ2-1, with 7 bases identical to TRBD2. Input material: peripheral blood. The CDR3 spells CASSLTSAGTGEQFF. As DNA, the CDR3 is TGTGCCAGCAGCTTAACTTCAGCGGGGACTGGTGAGCAGTTCTTC. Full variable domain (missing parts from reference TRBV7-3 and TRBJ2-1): GAGVSQTPSNKVTEKGKYVELRCDPISGHTALYWYRQSLGQGPEFLIYFQGTGAADDSGLPNDRFFAVRPEGSVSTLKIQRTERGDSAVYLCASSLTSAGTGEQFFGPGTRLTVL.